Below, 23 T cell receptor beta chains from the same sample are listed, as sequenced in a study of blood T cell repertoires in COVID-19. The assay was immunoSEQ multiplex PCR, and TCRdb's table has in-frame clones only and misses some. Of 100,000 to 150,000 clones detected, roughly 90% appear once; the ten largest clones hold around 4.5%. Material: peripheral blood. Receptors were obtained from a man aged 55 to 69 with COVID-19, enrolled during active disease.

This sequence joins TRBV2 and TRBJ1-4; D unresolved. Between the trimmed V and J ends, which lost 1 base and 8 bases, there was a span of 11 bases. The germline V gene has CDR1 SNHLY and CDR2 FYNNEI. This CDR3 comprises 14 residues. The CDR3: CASSEVWGGEKLFF. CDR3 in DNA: TGTGCCAGCAGTGAAGTTTGGGGAGGGGAAAAACTGTTTTTT.

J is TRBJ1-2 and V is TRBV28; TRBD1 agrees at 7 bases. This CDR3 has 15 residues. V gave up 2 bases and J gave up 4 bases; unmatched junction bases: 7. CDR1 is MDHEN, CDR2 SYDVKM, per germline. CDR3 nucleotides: TGTGCCAGCAGTTTAGGCCAGGGGGTTGGCTATGGCTACACCTTC. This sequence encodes CASSLGQGVGYGYTF.

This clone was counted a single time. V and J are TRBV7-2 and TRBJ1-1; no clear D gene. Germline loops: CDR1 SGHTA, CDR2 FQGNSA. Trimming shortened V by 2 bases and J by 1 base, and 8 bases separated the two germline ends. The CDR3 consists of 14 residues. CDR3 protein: CASSLTSKNTEAFF. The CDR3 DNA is TGTGCCAGCAGCTTAACTTCAAAGAACACTGAAGCTTTCTTT.

The CDR3 region is CASSLATGEMNEQYF. In DNA, the CDR3 is TGTGCCAGCAGCTTAGCTACAGGGGAAATGAACGAGCAGTACTTC. The chain uses TRBV7-2 and TRBJ2-7; 7 bases map to TRBD1. This CDR3 spans 15 amino acids. Trimming cost V 0 bases and J 5 bases; bases outside gene matches: 7. In germline, CDR1 is SGHTA, CDR2 FQGNSA.

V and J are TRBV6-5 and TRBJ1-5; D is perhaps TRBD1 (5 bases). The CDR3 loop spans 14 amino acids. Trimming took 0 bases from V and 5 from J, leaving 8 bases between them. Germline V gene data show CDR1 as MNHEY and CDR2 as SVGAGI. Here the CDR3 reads CASSYSGGDQPQHF. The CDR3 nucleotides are TGTGCCAGCAGTTACTCGGGGGGGGATCAGCCCCAGCATTTT.

The CDR3 spells CASSYSAASAQPQHF. The CDR3 DNA reads as TGTGCCAGCAGTTACTCGGCGGCCAGTGCACAGCCCCAGCATTTT. J is TRBJ1-5 and V is TRBV6-5; no definite D call. Germline V lookup: CDR1 MNHEY, CDR2 SVGAGI. CDR3 length: 15 amino acids. Deletions cut 0 bases from V and 7 bases from J, with 13 bases between.

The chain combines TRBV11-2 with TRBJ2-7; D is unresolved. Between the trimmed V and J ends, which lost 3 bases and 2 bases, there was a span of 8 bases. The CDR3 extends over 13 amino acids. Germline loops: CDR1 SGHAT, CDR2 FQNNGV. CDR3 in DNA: TGTGCCAGCAGCTTCCAGTCGCCCTACGAGCAGTACTTC. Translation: CASSFQSPYEQYF.

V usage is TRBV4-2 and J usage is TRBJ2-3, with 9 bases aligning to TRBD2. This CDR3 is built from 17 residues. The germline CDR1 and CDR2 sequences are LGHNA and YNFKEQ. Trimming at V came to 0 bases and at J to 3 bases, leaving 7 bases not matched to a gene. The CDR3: CASSQDGAGGPTDTQYF. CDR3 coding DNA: TGTGCCAGCAGCCAAGATGGGGCGGGGGGGCCGACAGATACGCAGTATTTT.

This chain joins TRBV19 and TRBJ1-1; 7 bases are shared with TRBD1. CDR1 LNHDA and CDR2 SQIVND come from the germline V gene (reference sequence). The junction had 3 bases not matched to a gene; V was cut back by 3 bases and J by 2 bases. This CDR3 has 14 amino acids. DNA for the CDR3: TGTGCCAGTAGTATTAACAGGGGTAACACTGAAGCTTTCTTT. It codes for CASSINRGNTEAFF.

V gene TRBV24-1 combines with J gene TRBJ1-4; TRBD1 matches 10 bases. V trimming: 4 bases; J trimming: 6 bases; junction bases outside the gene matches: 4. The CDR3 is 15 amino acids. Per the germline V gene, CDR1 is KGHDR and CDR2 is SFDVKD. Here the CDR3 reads CATSDPGQGYEKLFF. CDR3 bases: TGTGCCACCAGTGACCCGGGACAGGGGTATGAAAAACTGTTTTTT.

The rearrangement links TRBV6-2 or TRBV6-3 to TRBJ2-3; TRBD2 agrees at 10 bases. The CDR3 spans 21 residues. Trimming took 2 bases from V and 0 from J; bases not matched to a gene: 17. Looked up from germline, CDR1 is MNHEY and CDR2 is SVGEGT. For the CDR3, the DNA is TGTGCCAGCAGTTACCCTACTAGCGGGGACATACGTACAACTAGCACAGATACGCAGTATTTT. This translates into CASSYPTSGDIRTTSTDTQYF.

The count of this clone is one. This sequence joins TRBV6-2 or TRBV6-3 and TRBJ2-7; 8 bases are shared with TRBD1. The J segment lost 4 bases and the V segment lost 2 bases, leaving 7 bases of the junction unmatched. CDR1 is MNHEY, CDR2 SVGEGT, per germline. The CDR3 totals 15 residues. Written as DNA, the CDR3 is TGTGCCAGCAGTTACCCTGGACAGGGTAGGTACGAGCAGTACTTC. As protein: CASSYPGQGRYEQYF.

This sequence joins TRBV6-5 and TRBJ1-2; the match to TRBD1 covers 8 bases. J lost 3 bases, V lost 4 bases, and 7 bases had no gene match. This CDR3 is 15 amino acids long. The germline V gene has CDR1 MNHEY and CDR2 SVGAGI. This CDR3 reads CASSSPGQDHYGYTF. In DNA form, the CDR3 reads TGTGCCAGCAGTTCTCCGGGACAGGACCACTATGGCTACACCTTC.

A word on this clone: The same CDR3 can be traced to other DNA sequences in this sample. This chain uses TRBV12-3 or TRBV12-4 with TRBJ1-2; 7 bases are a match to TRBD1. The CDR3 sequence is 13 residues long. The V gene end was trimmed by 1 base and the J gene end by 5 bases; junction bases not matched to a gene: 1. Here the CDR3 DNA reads TGTGCCAGCAGTTTAGGACAGGGTTATGGCTACACCTTC. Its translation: CASSLGQGYGYTF.

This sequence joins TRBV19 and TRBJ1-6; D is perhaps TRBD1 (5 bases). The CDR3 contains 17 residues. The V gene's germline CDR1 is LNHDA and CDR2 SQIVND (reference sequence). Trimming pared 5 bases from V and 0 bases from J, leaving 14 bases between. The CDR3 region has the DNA TGTGCCAGTAGTCCCAGGGAACAGAGCTCCTATAATTCACCCCTCCACTTT. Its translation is CASSPREQSSYNSPLHF.

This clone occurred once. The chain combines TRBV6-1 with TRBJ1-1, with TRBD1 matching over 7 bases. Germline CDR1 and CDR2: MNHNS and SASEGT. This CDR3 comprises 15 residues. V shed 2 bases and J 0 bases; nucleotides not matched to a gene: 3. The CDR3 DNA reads TGTGCCAGCAGTGAAACGACAGGGATGAACACTGAAGCTTTCTTT. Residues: CASSETTGMNTEAFF.

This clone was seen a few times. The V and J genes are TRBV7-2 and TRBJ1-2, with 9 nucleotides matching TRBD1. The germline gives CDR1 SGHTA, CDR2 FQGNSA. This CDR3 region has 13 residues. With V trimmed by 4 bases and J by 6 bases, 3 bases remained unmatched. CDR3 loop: CASSSDRGHGYTF. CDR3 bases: TGTGCCAGCAGCTCGGACAGGGGACATGGCTACACCTTC.

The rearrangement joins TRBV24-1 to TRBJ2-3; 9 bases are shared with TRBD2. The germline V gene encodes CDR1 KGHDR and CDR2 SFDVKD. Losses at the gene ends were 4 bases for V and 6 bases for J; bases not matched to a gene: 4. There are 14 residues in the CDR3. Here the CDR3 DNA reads TGTGCCACCAGTGAGGCGGGGGGGCTGGATACGCAGTATTTT. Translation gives CATSEAGGLDTQYF.

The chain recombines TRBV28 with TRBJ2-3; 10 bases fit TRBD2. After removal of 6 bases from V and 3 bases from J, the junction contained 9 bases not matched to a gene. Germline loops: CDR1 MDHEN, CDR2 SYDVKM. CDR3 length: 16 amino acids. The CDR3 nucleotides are TGTGCCAGCAGAGGATCGGGACTAGCGAGGACAGATACGCAGTATTTT. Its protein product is CASRGSGLARTDTQYF.

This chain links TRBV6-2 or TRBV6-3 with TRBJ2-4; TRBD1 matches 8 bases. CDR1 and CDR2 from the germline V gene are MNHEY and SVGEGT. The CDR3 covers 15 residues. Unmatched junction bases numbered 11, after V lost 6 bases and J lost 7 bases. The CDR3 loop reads CASSKSGGARNIQYF. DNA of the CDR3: TGTGCCAGCAGCAAATCAGGGGGCGCCAGGAACATTCAGTACTTC.

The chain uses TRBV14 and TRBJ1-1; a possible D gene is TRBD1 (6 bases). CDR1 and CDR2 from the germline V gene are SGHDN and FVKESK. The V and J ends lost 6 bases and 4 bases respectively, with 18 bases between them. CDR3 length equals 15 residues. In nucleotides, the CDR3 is TGTGCCAGCAGGCTTAACAGGGCTTGGGGCACTGAAGCTTTCTTT. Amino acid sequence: CASRLNRAWGTEAFF.

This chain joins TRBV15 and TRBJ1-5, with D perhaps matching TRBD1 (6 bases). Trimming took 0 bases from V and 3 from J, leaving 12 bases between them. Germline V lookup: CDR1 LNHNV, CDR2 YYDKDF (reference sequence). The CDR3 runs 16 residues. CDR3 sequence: CATSRDPQGNNQPQHF. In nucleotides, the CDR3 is TGTGCCACCAGCAGAGATCCACAGGGCAACAATCAGCCCCAGCATTTT. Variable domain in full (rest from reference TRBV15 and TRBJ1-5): DAMVIQNPRYQVTQFGKPVTLSCSQTLNHNVMYWYQQKSSQAPKLLFHYYDKDFNNEADTPDNFQSRRPNTSFCFLDIRSPGLGDTAMYLCATSRDPQGNNQPQHFGDGTRLSIL.

The CDR3 loop reads CASSLADPRGDGYTF. CDR3 in DNA: TGTGCCAGCAGCTTAGCGGACCCCCGGGGAGATGGCTACACCTTC. This chain connects TRBV7-2 to TRBJ1-2; the D is unclear. V dropped 0 bases and J dropped 6 bases, with 14 bases sitting between them. The germline V gene encodes CDR1 SGHTA and CDR2 FQGNSA. This CDR3 comprises 15 residues.